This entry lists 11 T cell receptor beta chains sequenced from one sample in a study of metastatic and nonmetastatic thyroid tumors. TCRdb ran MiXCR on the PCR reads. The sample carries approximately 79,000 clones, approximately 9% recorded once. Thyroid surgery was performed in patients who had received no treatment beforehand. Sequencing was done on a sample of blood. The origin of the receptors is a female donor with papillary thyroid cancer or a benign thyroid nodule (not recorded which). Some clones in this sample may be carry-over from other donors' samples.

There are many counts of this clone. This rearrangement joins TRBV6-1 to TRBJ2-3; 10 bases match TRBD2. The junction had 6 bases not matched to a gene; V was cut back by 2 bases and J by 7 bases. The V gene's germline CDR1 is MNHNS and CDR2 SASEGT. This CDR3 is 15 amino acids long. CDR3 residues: CASSEQRGGRYTQYF. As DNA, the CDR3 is TGTGCCAGCAGTGAACAGCGGGGGGGCCGCTATACGCAGTATTTT.

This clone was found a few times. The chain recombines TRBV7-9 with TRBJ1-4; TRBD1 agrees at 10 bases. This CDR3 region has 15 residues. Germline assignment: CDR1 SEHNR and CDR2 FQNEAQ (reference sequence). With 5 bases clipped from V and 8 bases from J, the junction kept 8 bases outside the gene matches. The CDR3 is CASSVGTGETEKLFF. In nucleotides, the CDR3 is TGTGCCAGCAGCGTCGGGACAGGGGAAACCGAAAAACTGTTTTTT.

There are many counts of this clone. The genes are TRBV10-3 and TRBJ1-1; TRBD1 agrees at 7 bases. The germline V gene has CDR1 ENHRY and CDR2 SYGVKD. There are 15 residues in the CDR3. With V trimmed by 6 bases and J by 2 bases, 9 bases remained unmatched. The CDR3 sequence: CAIRRGQDENTEAFF. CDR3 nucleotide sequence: TGTGCCATCAGGAGAGGACAGGACGAAAACACTGAAGCTTTCTTT.

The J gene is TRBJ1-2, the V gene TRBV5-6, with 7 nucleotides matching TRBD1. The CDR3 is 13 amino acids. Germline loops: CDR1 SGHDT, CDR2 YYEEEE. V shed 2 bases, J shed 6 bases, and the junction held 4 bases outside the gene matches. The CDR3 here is CASSLTGDDGYTF. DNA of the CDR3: TGTGCCAGCAGCTTAACAGGGGATGATGGCTACACCTTC.

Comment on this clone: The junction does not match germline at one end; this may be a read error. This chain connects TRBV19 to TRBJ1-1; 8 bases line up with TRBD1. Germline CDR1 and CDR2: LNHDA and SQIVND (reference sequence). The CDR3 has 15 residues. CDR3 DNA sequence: TGCGCCATTAGTTCTCTGGGACAGGTGAACACTGAAGCTTTCTTT. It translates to CAISSLGQVNTEAFF.

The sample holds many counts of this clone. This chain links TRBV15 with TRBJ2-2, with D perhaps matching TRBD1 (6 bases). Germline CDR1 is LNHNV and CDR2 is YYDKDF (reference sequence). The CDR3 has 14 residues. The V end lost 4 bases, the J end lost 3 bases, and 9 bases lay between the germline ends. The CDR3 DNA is TGTGCCACCAGCAAACAGGGTGACACCGGGGAGCTGTTTTTT. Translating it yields CATSKQGDTGELFF.

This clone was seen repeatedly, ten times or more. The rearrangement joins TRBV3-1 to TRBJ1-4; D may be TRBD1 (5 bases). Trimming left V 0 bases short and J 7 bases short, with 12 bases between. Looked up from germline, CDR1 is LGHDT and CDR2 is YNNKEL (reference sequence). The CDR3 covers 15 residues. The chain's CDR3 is CASSQDIGAGEKLFF. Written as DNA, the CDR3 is TGTGCCAGCAGCCAAGATATAGGGGCTGGTGAAAAACTGTTTTTT.

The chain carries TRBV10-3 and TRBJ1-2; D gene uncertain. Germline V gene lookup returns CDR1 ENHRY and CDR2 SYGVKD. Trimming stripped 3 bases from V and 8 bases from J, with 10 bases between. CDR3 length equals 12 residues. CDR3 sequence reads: CAISDQPGGYTF. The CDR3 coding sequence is TGTGCCATCAGTGATCAGCCTGGGGGCTACACCTTC.

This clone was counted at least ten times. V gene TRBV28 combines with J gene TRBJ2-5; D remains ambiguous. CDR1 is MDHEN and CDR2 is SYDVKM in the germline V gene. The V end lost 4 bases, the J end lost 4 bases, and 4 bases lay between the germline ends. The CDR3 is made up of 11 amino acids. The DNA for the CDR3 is TGTGCCAGCAGTTACGGAGAGACCCAGTACTTC. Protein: CASSYGETQYF.

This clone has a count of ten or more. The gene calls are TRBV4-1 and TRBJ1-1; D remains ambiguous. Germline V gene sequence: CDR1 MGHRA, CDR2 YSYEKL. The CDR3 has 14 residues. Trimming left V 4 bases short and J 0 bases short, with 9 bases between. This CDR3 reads CASSLDGLNTEAFF. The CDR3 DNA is TGCGCCAGCAGCCTCGACGGCCTGAACACTGAAGCTTTCTTT.

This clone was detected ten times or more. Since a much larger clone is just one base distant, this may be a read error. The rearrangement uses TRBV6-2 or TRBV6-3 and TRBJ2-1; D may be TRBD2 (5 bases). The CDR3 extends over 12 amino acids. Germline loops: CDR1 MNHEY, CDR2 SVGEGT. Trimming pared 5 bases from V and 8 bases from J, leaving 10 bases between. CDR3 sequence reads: CASSLRADEQFF. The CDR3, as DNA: TGTGCCAGCAGTCTGAGGGCTGATGAGCAGTTCTTC.